This passage covers 16 T cell receptor beta chains from one sample sequenced in a study of cytomegalovirus exposure and HLA in healthy donors. Use of 60 Vbeta and 13 Jbeta primers characterized the PCR. Clones were sequenced by immunoSEQ multiplex PCR, and TCRdb holds only the in-frame ones, with some missing. The table has approximately 160,000 clones, approximately 80% seen once. The material sequenced was PBMCs. These receptors all stem from a male donor in good health and CMV-seropositive.

V usage is TRBV27 and J usage is TRBJ2-7; D is uncertain. From germline, CDR1 is MNHEY and CDR2 SMNVEV (reference sequence). This CDR3 contains 15 residues. Trimming took 3 bases from V and 2 from J, leaving 14 bases between them. CDR3 DNA sequence: TGTGCCAGCAGTTTTGCGGAAATCGCCCCCTACGAGCAGTACTTC. It encodes CASSFAEIAPYEQYF.

The chain carries TRBV4-1 and TRBJ2-7; a possible D gene is TRBD2 (6 bases). Between the trimmed V and J ends, which lost 0 bases and 6 bases, there was a span of 24 bases. Germline loops: CDR1 MGHRA, CDR2 YSYEKL. The CDR3 totals 18 residues. The DNA for the CDR3 is TGCGCCAGCAGCCAAGACGTCGTCATAGGCAGGGAGGCTACCGAGCAGTACTTC. Translation: CASSQDVVIGREATEQYF.

In regard to this clone: At one end, the junction sequence differs from germline, possibly due to a read error. This sequence joins TRBV5-1 and TRBJ2-3; TRBD1 agrees at 9 bases. Germline V gene data show CDR1 as SGHRS and CDR2 as YFSETQ. The CDR3 extends over 15 amino acids. The CDR3 loop reads CASSNTGGEPYKPTF. For the CDR3, the DNA is TGCGCCAGCAGCAACACAGGGGGCGAACCCTACAAGCCCACTTTT. The full variable domain, its missing parts supplied by reference TRBV5-1 and TRBJ2-3, is KAGVTQTPRYLIKTRGQQVTLSCSPISGHRSVSWYQQTPGQGLQFLFEYFSETQRNKGNFPGRFSGRQFSNSRSEMNVSTLELGDSALYLCASSNTGGEPYKPTFGPGTRLTVL.

This clone was detected only once. This specimen includes other DNA sequences encoding the same CDR3. The chain is built from TRBV5-1 and TRBJ1-1; 9 bases are a match to TRBD1. This CDR3 has 16 amino acids. The V gene's germline CDR1 is SGHRS and CDR2 YFSETQ. V lost 4 bases, J lost 1 base, and 8 bases stayed unmatched. DNA of the CDR3: TGCGCCAGCAGCCTTCGACAGGGGGGAGGGAACACTGAAGCTTTCTTT. As protein: CASSLRQGGGNTEAFF.

The chain has TRBV5-1 and TRBJ1-1; perhaps TRBD1 as D (5 bases). CDR1 and CDR2 (germline): SGHRS, YFSETQ. The CDR3 has 15 amino acids. Trimming removed 4 bases at V and 1 base at J, with 14 bases between. The CDR3 region has the DNA TGCGCCAGCAGCCGCCGAATGGGGGGGAACACTGAAGCTTTCTTT. Amino acid sequence: CASSRRMGGNTEAFF. The whole variable domain, remainder taken from reference TRBV5-1 and TRBJ1-1, is KAGVTQTPRYLIKTRGQQVTLSCSPISGHRSVSWYQQTPGQGLQFLFEYFSETQRNKGNFPGRFSGRQFSNSRSEMNVSTLELGDSALYLCASSRRMGGNTEAFFGQGTRLTVV.

This clone was picked up a small number of times. This sequence joins TRBV30 and TRBJ2-5; 11 bases are a match to TRBD2. CDR1 is GTSNPN and CDR2 is SVGIG in the germline V gene (reference sequence). The V gene end was trimmed by 2 bases and the J gene end by 3 bases; junction bases not matched to a gene: 5. This CDR3 is built from 15 residues. CDR3 in amino acids: CAWSRNSGGEETQYF. The CDR3 DNA sequence: TGTGCCTGGAGTAGGAATAGCGGGGGGGAAGAGACCCAGTACTTC.

There are a few counts of this clone. The V gene is TRBV6-6, the J gene TRBJ1-2, with 9 bases that match TRBD1. The germline CDR1 and CDR2 sequences are MNHNY and SVGAGI (reference sequence). The CDR3 has 14 amino acids. V lost 11 bases and J lost 4; bases outside the gene matches: 11. CDR3 bases: TGTGCCTCCGGGGGGGACAGGGCTAGCTATGGCTACACCTTC. Encoded protein: CASGGDRASYGYTF.

The chain carries TRBV6-5 and TRBJ2-7, with D possibly being TRBD2 (5 bases). Germline loops: CDR1 MNHEY, CDR2 SVGAGI. Trimming removed 5 bases from V and 2 bases from J, with 16 bases in between. The CDR3 extends over 15 amino acids. CDR3 coding DNA: TGTGCCAGCAGTCCCTATGAGGGCTATGCCTACGAGCAGTACTTC. Amino acid sequence: CASSPYEGYAYEQYF.

The chain employs TRBV18 and TRBJ1-1, with D possibly being TRBD1 (5 bases). Trimming removed 4 bases at V and 0 bases at J, with 9 bases between. This CDR3 contains 14 residues. CDR1 and CDR2 from the germline V gene are KGHSH and LQKENI. The CDR3 loop is CASSRGGMNTEAFF. For the CDR3, the DNA is TGTGCCAGCTCACGCGGGGGAATGAACACTGAAGCTTTCTTT.

The rearrangement links TRBV5-6 to TRBJ1-6; possible D gene TRBD1, 5 bases. The V end was cut by 4 bases, the J end by 9 bases, with 14 bases between. Germline loops: CDR1 SGHDT, CDR2 YYEEEE. CDR3 length: 14 amino acids. CDR3 coding DNA: TGTGCCAGCAGCGCGACAGTGAATAGTTCACCCCTCCACTTT. Translated, it gives CASSATVNSSPLHF.

The chain combines TRBV6-5 with TRBJ2-1, with TRBD1 matching over 8 bases. The CDR3 consists of 14 residues. Germline trimming cut 5 bases from V and 11 bases from J; bases unmatched to any gene: 11. Germline CDR1 and CDR2: MNHEY and SVGAGI. This CDR3 is CASSRDRGGKQQFF. The CDR3 nucleotides read TGTGCCAGCAGTCGAGACAGGGGCGGCAAGCAGCAGTTCTTC.

The rearrangement joins TRBV6-1 to TRBJ2-7; TRBD1 matches at 7 bases. V trimming: 3 bases; J trimming: 1 base; junction bases outside the gene matches: 6. This CDR3 is 15 amino acids long. The germline CDR1 and CDR2 sequences are MNHNS and SASEGT. The CDR3, as DNA: TGTGCCAGCAGTGATAGGGGGACAGAGTCCTACGAGCAGTACTTC. It is translated as CASSDRGTESYEQYF.

The count of this clone is one. One end of the junction does not line up with germline, which may come from a read error. V gene TRBV7-9 combines with J gene TRBJ2-7; 7 nucleotides agree with TRBD2. The germline V gene encodes CDR1 SEHNR and CDR2 FQNEAQ (reference sequence). CDR3 length: 15 residues. CDR3 in amino acids: CSSSYRSGGAYEQYF. The DNA of the CDR3 is TGTTCCAGCAGCTACCGGTCGGGGGGAGCGTACGAGCAGTACTTC. The full variable domain, completed using reference TRBV7-9 and TRBJ2-7, is DTGVSQNPRHKITKRGQNVTFRCDPISEHNRLYWYRQTLGQGPEFLTYFQNEAQLEKSRLLSDRFSAERPKGSFSTLEIQRTEQGDSAMYLCSSSYRSGGAYEQYFGPGTRLTVT.

The chain links TRBV6-5 to TRBJ2-3; the D gene is possibly TRBD2 (6 bases). Trimming took off 6 bases at V and 1 base at J, with 11 bases between the two ends. CDR3 size: 14 residues. Germline V gene sequence: CDR1 MNHEY, CDR2 SVGAGI. This chain's CDR3 is CASRSPGGTDTQYF. Here the CDR3 DNA reads TGTGCCAGCAGATCGCCGGGAGGCACAGATACGCAGTATTTT.

This clone showed up just once. The chain employs TRBV7-9 and TRBJ2-7; TRBD1 agrees at 10 bases. Germline lookup yields CDR1 SEHNR and CDR2 FQNEAQ (reference sequence). V shed 4 bases and J 2 bases; nucleotides not matched to a gene: 5. The CDR3 is 15 residues long. The CDR3 is CASSWTGQGTYEQYF. The CDR3 DNA reads as TGTGCCAGCAGCTGGACGGGACAGGGGACCTACGAGCAGTACTTC.

This clone was seen a single time. This chain uses TRBV10-3 with TRBJ2-7; perhaps TRBD2 as D (6 bases). Per the germline V gene, CDR1 is ENHRY and CDR2 is SYGVKD. Trimming took off 10 bases at V and 3 bases at J, with 13 bases between the two ends. This CDR3 contains 12 residues. This CDR3 is CATKTGGYEQYF. CDR3 nucleotides: TGTGCCACCAAGACCGGGGGCTACGAGCAGTACTTC.